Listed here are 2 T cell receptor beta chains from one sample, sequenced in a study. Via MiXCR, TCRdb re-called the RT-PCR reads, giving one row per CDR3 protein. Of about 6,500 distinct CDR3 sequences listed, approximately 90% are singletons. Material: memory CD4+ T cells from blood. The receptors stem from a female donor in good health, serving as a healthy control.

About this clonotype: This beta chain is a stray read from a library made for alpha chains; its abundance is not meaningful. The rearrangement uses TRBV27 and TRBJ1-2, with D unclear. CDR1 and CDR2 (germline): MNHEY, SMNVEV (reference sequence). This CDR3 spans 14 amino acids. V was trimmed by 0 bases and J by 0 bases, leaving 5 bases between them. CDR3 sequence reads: CASSLSPANYGYTF. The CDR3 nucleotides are TGTGCCAGCAGTTTATCCCCAGCTAACTATGGCTACACCTTC.

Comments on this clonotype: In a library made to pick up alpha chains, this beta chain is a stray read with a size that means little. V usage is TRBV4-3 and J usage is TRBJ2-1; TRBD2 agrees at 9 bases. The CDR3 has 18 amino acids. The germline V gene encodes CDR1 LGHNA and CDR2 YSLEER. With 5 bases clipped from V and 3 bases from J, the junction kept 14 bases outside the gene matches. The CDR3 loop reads CASSAQASAGGLYNEQFF. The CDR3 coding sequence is TGCGCCAGCAGCGCGCAGGCCTCAGCGGGGGGACTCTACAATGAGCAGTTCTTC.